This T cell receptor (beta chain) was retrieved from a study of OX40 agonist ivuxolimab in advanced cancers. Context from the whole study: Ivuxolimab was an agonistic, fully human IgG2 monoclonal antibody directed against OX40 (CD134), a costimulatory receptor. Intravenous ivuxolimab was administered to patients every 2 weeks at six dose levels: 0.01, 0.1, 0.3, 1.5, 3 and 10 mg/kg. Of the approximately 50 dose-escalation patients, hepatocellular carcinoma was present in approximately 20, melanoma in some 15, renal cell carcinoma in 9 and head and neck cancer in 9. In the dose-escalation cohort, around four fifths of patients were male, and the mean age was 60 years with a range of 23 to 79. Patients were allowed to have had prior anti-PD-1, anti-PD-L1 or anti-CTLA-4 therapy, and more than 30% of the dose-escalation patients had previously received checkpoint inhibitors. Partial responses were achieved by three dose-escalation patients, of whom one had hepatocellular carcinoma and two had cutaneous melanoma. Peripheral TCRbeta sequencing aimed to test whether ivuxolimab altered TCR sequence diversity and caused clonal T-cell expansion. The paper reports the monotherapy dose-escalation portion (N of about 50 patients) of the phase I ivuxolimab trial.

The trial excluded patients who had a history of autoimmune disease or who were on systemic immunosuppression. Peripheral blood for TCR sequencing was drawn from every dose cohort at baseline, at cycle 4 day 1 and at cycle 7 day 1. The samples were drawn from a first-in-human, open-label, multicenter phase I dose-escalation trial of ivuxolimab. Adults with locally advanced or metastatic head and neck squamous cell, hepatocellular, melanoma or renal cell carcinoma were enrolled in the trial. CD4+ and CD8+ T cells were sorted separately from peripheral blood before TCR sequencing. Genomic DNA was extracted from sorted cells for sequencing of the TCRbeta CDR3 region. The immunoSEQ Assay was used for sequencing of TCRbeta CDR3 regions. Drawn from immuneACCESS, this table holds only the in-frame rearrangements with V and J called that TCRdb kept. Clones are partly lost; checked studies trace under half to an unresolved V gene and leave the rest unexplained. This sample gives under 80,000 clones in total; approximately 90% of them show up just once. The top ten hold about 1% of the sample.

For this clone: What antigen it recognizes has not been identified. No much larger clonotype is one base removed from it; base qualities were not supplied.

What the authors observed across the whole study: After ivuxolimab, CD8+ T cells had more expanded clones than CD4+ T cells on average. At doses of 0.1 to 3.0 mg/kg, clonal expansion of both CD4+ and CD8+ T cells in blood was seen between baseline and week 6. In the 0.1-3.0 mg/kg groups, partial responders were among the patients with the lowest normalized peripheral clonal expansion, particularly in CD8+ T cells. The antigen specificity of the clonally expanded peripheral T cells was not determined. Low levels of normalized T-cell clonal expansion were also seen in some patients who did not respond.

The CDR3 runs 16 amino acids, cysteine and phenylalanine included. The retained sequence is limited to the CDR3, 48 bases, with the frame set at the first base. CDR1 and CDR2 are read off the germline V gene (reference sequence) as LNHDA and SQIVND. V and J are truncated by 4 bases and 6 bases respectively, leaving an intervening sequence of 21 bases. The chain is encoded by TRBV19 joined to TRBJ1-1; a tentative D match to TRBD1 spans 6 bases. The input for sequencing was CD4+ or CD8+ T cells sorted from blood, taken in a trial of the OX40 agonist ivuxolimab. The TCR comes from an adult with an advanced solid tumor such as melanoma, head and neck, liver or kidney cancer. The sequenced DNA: TGTGCCAGTAGTACCCACAGGGAAGGGCCCTCGCCTGAAGCTTTCTTT. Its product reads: CASSTHREGPSPEAFF. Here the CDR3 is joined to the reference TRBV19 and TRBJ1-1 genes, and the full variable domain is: DGGITQSPKYLFRKEGQNVTLSCEQNLNHDAMYWYRQDPGQGLRLIYYSQIVNDFQKGDIAEGYSVSREKKESFPLTVTSAQKNPTAFYLCASSTHREGPSPEAFFGQGTRLTVV.